This T cell receptor (beta chain) was retrieved from a study of blood T cell repertoires in COVID-19. Study summary: The United States, Italy and Spain supplied acute and convalescent COVID-19 samples. The cDNA or gDNA used as material had been derived from T cells, B-cell-depleted T cells, or PBMCs.

In the original processing: The assay estimated nucleated cells by amplifying reference gene primers. The assay was immunoSEQ multiplex PCR, and TCRdb's table has in-frame clones only and misses some. The D gene and trimming were derived from the DNA, and the V and J assignments and clone size from that table. This repertoire shows around 72,000 clones, roughly four fifths found once; its top ten account for roughly 1.9%. The CDR3 is made up of 13 amino acids. Germline V gene data show CDR1 as ENHRY and CDR2 as SYGVKD. Trimming stripped 10 bases from V and 3 bases from J, with 15 bases between. This chain joins TRBV10-3 and TRBJ1-2; D remains unclear. The receptor's source is a woman aged 60-75 years with acute or convalescent COVID-19. Sequenced sample: peripheral blood. As DNA, the CDR3 is TGTGCCACCAAAGGACTGTCTCACTATGGCTACACCTTC. Translation gives CATKGLSHYGYTF.